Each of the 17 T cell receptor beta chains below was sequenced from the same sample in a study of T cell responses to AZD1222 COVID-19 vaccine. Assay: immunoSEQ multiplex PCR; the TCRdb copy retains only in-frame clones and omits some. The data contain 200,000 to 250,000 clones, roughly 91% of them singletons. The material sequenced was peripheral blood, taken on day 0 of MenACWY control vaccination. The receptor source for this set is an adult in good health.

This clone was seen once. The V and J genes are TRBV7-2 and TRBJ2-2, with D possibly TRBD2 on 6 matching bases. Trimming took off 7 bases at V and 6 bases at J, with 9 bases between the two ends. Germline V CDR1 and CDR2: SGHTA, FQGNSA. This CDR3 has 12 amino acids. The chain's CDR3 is CASIGGAGELFF. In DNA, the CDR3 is TGTGCCAGCATCGGGGGAGCCGGGGAGCTGTTTTTT.

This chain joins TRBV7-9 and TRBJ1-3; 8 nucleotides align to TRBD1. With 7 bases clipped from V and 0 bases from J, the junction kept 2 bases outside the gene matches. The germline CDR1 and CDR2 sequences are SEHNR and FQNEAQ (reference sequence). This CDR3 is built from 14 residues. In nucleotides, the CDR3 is TGTGCCAGCATGACAGGGGCCTCTGGAAACACCATATATTTT. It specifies CASMTGASGNTIYF.

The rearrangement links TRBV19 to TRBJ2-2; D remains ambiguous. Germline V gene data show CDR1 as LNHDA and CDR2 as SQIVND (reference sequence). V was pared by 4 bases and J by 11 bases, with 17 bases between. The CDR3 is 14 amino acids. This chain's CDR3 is CASSTTQALSELFF. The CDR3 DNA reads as TGTGCCAGTAGTACCACCCAAGCGCTATCCGAGCTGTTTTTT. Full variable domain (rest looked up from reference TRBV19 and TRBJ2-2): DGGITQSPKYLFRKEGQNVTLSCEQNLNHDAMYWYRQDPGQGLRLIYYSQIVNDFQKGDIAEGYSVSREKKESFPLTVTSAQKNPTAFYLCASSTTQALSELFFGEGSRLTVL.

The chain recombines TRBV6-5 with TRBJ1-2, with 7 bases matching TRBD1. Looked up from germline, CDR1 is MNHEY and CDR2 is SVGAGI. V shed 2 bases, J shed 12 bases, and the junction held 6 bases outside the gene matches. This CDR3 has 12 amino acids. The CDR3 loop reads CASSYPGQRDTF. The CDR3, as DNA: TGTGCCAGCAGTTACCCGGGACAGAGAGACACCTTC.

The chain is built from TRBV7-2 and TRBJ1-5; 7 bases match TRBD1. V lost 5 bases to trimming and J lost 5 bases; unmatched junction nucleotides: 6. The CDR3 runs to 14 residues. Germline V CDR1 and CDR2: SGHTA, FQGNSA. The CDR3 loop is CASSLRQGDQPQHF. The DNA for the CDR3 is TGTGCCAGCAGCCTGCGACAGGGCGATCAGCCCCAGCATTTT.

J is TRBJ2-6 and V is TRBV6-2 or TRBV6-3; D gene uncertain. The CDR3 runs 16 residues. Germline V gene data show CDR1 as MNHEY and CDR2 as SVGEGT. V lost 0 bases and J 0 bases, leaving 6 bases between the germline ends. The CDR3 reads CASSYSALSGANVLTF. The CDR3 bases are TGTGCCAGCAGTTACTCGGCGCTCTCTGGGGCCAACGTCCTGACTTTC.

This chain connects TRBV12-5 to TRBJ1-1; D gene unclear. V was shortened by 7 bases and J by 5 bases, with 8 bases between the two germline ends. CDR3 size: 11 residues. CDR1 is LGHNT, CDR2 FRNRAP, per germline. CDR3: CASALGTEAFF. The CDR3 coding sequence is TGTGCTAGTGCCCTTGGGACTGAAGCTTTCTTT.

CDR3 bases: TGTGCCAGCAGCCAGCGCCGGGCGGCCCAGTTCTTC. The encoded protein is CASSQRRAAQFF. The chain has TRBV14 and TRBJ2-1, with D unclear. Germline V gene sequence: CDR1 SGHDN, CDR2 FVKESK. The CDR3 extends over 12 amino acids. V was shortened by 3 bases and J by 13 bases, with 13 bases between the two germline ends.

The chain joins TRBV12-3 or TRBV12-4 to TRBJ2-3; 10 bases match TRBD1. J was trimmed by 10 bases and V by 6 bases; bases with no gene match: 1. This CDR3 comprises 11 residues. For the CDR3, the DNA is TGTGCCAGCAGCGGACAGGGGGCGCAGTATTTT. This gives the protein CASSGQGAQYF.

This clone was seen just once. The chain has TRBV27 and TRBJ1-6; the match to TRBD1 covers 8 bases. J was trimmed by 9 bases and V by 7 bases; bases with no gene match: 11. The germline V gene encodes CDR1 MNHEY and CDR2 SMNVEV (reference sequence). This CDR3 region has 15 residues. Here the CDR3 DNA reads TGTGCCAGCAATTTCCGAGGACAGGGAGGTTCACCCCTCCACTTT. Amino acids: CASNFRGQGGSPLHF.

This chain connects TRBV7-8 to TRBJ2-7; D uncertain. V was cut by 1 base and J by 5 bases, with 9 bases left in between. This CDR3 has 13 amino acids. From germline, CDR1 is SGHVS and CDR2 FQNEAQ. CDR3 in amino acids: CASSLDLRDEQYF. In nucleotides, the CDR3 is TGTGCCAGCAGCTTAGACCTACGAGACGAGCAGTACTTC.

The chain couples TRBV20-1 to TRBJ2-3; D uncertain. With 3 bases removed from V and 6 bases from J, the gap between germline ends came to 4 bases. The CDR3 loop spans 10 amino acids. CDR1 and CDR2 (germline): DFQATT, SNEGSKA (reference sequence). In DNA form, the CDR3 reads TGCAGTGCTAGGCTCGATACGCAGTATTTT. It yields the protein CSARLDTQYF.

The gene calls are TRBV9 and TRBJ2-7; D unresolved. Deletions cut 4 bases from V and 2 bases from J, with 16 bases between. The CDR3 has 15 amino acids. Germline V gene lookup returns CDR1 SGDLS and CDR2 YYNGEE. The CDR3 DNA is TGTGCCAGCAGCAACGATAATTCATACCCCTACGAGCAGTACTTC. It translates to CASSNDNSYPYEQYF.

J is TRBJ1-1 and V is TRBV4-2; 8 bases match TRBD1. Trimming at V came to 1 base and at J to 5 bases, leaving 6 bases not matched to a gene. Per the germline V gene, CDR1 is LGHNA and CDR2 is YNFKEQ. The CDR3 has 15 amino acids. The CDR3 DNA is TGTGCCAGCAGCCAAGGCTCAGGGGGCCGGACTGAAGCTTTCTTT. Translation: CASSQGSGGRTEAFF.

CDR3 nucleotides: TGTGCCAGCAGCCAAGAAAGGACCTCGTACACAGATACGCAGTATTTT. Residues: CASSQERTSYTDTQYF. The chain carries TRBV14 and TRBJ2-3; D remains unclear. CDR1 and CDR2 (germline): SGHDN, FVKESK. Deletions cut 0 bases from V and 2 bases from J, with 12 bases between. This CDR3 comprises 16 residues.

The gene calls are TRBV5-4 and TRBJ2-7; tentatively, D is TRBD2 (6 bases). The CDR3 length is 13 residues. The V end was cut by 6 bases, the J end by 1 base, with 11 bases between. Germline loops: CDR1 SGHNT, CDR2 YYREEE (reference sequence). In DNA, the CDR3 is TGTGCCAGCACCACGGCGGGGTCCTACGAGCAGTACTTC. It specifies CASTTAGSYEQYF.

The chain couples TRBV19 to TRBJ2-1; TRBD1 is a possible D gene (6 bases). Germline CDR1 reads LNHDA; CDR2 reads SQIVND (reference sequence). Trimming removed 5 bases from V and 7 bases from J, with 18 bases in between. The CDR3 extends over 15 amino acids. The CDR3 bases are TGTGCCAGTAGTTCTCAGGGGAAATTTGTGAATGAGCAGTTCTTC. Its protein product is CASSSQGKFVNEQFF.